This T cell receptor (beta chain) was sequenced in a study of blood T cell repertoires in COVID-19. At the level of the study: COVID-19 samples, acute and convalescent, were from the United States, Italy and Spain. Sources were T cells, B-cell-depleted T cells, or PBMCs; the material itself was cDNA or gDNA.

Sequencing was performed with immunoSEQ multiplex PCR; in TCRdb, only in-frame clones are kept and a portion is missing. Of 110,000 or so clones in the sample, over 70% were seen once. J was trimmed by 3 bases and V by 0 bases; bases with no gene match: 7. Germline V gives CDR1 SGHDT, CDR2 YYEEEE. This CDR3 is built from 18 residues. The V and J genes are TRBV5-6 and TRBJ1-5, with TRBD1 matching over 12 bases. What was sequenced was peripheral blood. This receptor was obtained from a middle-aged man with acute or convalescent COVID-19. The CDR3 DNA sequence: TGTGCCAGCAGCTTGGACACCGGGACAGGGGGCTTCAATCAGCCCCAGCATTTT. Its translation: CASSLDTGTGGFNQPQHF. The variable domain in full, with the rest retrieved from reference TRBV5-6 and TRBJ1-5, is DAGVTQSPTHLIKTRGQQVTLRCSPKSGHDTVSWYQQALGQGPQFIFQYYEEEERQRGNFPDRFSGHQFPNYSSELNVNALLLGDSALYLCASSLDTGTGGFNQPQHFGDGTRLSIL.